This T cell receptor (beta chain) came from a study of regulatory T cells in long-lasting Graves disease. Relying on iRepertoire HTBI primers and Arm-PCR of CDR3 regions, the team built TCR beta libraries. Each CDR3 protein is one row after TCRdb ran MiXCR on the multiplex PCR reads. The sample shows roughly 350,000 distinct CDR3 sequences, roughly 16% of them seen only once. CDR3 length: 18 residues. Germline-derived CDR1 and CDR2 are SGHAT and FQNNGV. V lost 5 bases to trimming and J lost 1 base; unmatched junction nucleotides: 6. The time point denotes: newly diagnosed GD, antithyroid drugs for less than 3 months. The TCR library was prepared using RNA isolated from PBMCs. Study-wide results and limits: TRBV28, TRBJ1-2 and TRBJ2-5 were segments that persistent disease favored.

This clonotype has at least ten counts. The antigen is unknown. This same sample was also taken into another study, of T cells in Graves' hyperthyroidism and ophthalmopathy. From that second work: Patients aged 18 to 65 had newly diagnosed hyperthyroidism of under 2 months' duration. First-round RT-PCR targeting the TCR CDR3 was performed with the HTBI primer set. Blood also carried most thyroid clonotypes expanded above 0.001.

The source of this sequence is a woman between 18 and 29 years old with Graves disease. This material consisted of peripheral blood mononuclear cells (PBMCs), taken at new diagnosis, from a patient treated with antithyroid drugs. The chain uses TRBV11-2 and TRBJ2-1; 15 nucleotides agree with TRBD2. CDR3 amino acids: CASSRGLAGGRSYNEQFF. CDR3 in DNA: TGTGCCAGCAGCAGGGGACTAGCGGGAGGTCGTTCCTACAATGAGCAGTTCTTC.